This paragraph reports one T cell receptor beta chain. No antigen is known for it. Naive CD8 cells comprised CD45RO-negative, CCR7-positively selected cells, excluding terminally differentiated effector memory CD45RA+ cells. Only Caucasian adults living in Nashville, Tennessee made up the donor group. This specimen belongs to a study of shared clonotypes between healthy human individuals. Points from the study as a whole: Some naive CD4 clonotypes, 5% to 5.5%, turned up in common across several donors.

Trimming stripped 7 bases from V and 3 bases from J, with 13 bases between. This CDR3 region has 13 residues. Per the germline V gene, CDR1 is SQVTM and CDR2 is ANQGSEA. Researchers ran the assay at a deep level. As processed by the authors: Junction-only immunoSEQ data arrived without quality scores, meaning filtering differed. Here immunoSEQ multiplex PCR was the method, and the copy in TCRdb shows in-frame clones only, minus some. V and J calls plus clone size are reproduced from that table; the DNA served to infer D and trimming. The table lists more than 2 million clones, over 85% of them singletons.

Sequenced sample: naive CD8+ T cells sorted from blood. This receptor was taken from a man in his late teens or twenties in good health. V usage is TRBV29-1 and J usage is TRBJ2-1; TRBD1 is a possible D gene (7 bases). The CDR3 bases are TGCAGCGCCCAGGGGGGCAACTACAATGAGCAGTTCTTC. Its translation: CSAQGGNYNEQFF.